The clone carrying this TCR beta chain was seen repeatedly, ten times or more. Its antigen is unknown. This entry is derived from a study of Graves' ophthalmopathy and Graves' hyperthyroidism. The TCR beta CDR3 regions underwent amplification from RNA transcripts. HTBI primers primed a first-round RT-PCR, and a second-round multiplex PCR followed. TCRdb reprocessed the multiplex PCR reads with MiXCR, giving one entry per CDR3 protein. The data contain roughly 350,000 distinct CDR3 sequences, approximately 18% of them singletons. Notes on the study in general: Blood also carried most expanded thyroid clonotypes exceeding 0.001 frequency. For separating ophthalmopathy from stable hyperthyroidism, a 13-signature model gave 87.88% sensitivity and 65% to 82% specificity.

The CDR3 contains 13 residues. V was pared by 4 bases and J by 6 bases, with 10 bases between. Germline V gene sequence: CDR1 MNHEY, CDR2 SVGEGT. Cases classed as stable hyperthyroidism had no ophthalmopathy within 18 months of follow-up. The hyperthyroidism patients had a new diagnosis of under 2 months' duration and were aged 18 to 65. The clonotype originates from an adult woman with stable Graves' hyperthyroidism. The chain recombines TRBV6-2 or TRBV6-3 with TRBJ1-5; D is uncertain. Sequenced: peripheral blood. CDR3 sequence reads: CASSSRVFQPQHF. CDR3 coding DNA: TGTGCCAGCAGTTCGCGGGTTTTTCAGCCCCAGCATTTT.